These T cell receptor beta chains were read from a single sample in a study of blood T cell repertoires in COVID-19. Produced via immunoSEQ multiplex PCR; TCRdb's table is partial and in-frame only. The sample has about 240,000 clones; about 91% are singletons. Sequences were obtained from PBMCs or T cells enriched from blood (not recorded which). The receptors derive from a woman in her 30s with acute COVID-19. Each CDR3 is given with its conserved first and last residue. Each record gives: J gene, clone size, D gene, V gene, CDR3 DNA, CDR3 protein. A D gene is named only where the DNA matches it firmly. Not all rows give a size; the values are once, few, many and, for expanded clones, a class.

TRBJ1-2 | . | . | TRBV9 | TGTGCCAGCAGCGTAGCTACCGTAAACTATGGCTACACCTTC | CASSVATVNYGYTF
TRBJ2-1 | . | . | TRBV4-3 | TGCGCCAGCAGCCAAGAGAGGAGGGGGCGGGATGAGCAGTTCTTC | CASSQERRGRDEQFF
TRBJ2-1 | . | TRBD1 | TRBV6-2/TRBV6-3 | TGTGCCAGCAGTTCCCCCAGGGGGGAGCAGTTCTTC | CASSSPRGEQFF
TRBJ2-2 | . | . | TRBV6-5 | TGTGCCAGCAGTTACTCCAGGGGAGTAGGGGAGCTGTTTTTT | CASSYSRGVGELFF
TRBJ1-1 | . | . | TRBV6-2/TRBV6-3 | TGTGCCAGCAGCTGGCTGGCGAACACTGAAGCTTTCTTT | CASSWLANTEAFF
TRBJ2-2 | . | TRBD1 | TRBV2 | TGTGCCAGCGGGCCTTGGACAGGGAACACCGGGGAGCTGTTTTTT | CASGPWTGNTGELFF
TRBJ2-1 | . | . | TRBV25-1 | TGTGCCAGCAGACCTCAATTTAGTGAGCAGTTCTTC | CASRPQFSEQFF
TRBJ1-2 | . | . | TRBV19 | TGTGCCAGTAAATTTTCTAACAGTAATGGCTACACCTTC | CASKFSNSNGYTF
TRBJ1-1 | . | TRBD1 | TRBV4-1 | TGCGCCAGCAGCCGAACAGGGGCTGAAGCTTTCTTT | CASSRTGAEAFF
TRBJ2-2 | . | . | TRBV6-1 | TGTGCCAGCAGTGAAGAAGTTTCTGGCTGGACACTACCCGGGGAGCTGTTTTTT | CASSEEVSGWTLPGELFF
TRBJ1-1 | . | . | TRBV6-5 | TGTGCCAGCAGTTACGGGACTGTGAACACTGAAGCTTTCTTT | CASSYGTVNTEAFF
TRBJ2-4 | . | TRBD1 | TRBV6-5 | TGTGCCAGCACGTTCCGGACAGGGAAAAACATTCAGTACTTC | CASTFRTGKNIQYF
TRBJ1-4 | . | TRBD1 | TRBV18 | TGTGCCAGCTCACCCGGGACAGGATATGAAAAACTGTTTTTT | CASSPGTGYEKLFF
TRBJ1-4 | . | . | TRBV12-3/TRBV12-4 | TGTGCCAGCAGGGGACTGAAACTGTTTTTT | CASRGLKLFF
TRBJ1-1 | . | . | TRBV19 | TGTGCCAGTAGTCCCGGGTGGAACACTGAAGCTTTCTTT | CASSPGWNTEAFF
TRBJ1-2 | . | . | TRBV7-6 | TGTGCCAGCAGCTTTGGGGGCGCTGACTATGGCTACACCTTC | CASSFGGADYGYTF
TRBJ1-4 | once | TRBD1 | TRBV7-9 | TGTGCCAGCAGCTTAGGGGACAGGGCTTATGAAAAACTGTTTTTT | CASSLGDRAYEKLFF
TRBJ2-1 | once | . | TRBV28 | TGTGCCAGCAGTTTCCGGGGCAATGAGCAGTTCTTC | CASSFRGNEQFF
TRBJ1-2 | . | TRBD1 | TRBV28 | TGTGCCAGCAGTCCTTGGACAGGGATCGGTGGTGACTATGGCTACACCTTC | CASSPWTGIGGDYGYTF
TRBJ2-2 | . | . | TRBV6-2/TRBV6-3 | TGTGCCAGCAGTCGAAGGATGGGCCCGAACACCGGGGAGCTGTTTTTT | CASSRRMGPNTGELFF
TRBJ1-2 | . | TRBD1 | TRBV2 | TGTGCCAGCAGCTCCGACAGGGGTGGGTATGGCTACACCTTC | CASSSDRGGYGYTF
TRBJ2-4 | . | . | TRBV5-5 | TGTGCCAGCAGCCAGGGCGAAGCCAAAAACATTCAGTACTTC | CASSQGEAKNIQYF
TRBJ2-7 | . | . | TRBV18 | TGTGCCAGCTCACTATTCCGGGACATCAACGAGCAGTACTTC | CASSLFRDINEQYF
TRBJ2-1 | once | TRBD2 | TRBV12-3/TRBV12-4 | TGTGCCAGCGGGGAGGGGTCCTACAATGAGCAGTTCTTC | CASGEGSYNEQFF
TRBJ1-2 | . | TRBD1 | TRBV13 | TGTGCCAGCAGCCCGGGGACAGTCTATGGCTACACCTTC | CASSPGTVYGYTF
TRBJ2-3 | . | TRBD1 | TRBV12-5 | TGTGCTAGTGGTCTCAGCCCCCGAGGGGGACAGGGGAGGTATACGCAGTATTTT | CASGLSPRGGQGRYTQYF
TRBJ2-2 | . | TRBD2 | TRBV10-3 | TGTGCCATCGGGGCGGGGGGAGGCACCGGGGAGCTGTTTTTT | CAIGAGGGTGELFF
TRBJ1-3 | once | . | TRBV7-9 | TGTGCCAGCAGCTGGAGGGGTACCGGAAACACCATATATTTT | CASSWRGTGNTIYF
TRBJ1-6 | once | . | TRBV7-2 | TGTGCCAGCAGCGCCGTCTGGAGTTCACCCCTCCACTTT | CASSAVWSSPLHF
TRBJ2-3 | . | TRBD2 | TRBV29-1 | TGCAGCGTTGAAGAGGGACTAGCGGGGAGCACAGATACGCAGTATTTT | CSVEEGLAGSTDTQYF
TRBJ2-1 | . | TRBD2 | TRBV13 | TGTGCCAGCAGCGGATATCCGGGACTAGCTGAAGAGCAGTTCTTC | CASSGYPGLAEEQFF
TRBJ1-1 | few | TRBD1 | TRBV29-1 | TGCAGCGGGGCTAAGGGGGACAGGGGAGGTGGCACTGAAGCTTTCTTT | CSGAKGDRGGGTEAFF
TRBJ2-3 | . | . | TRBV23-1 | TGCGCCAGCAGTCCAAAGGGGGGGCCCACTTTTTTCACAGATACGCAGTATTTT | CASSPKGGPTFFTDTQYF
TRBJ1-3 | . | . | TRBV5-1 | TGCGCCAGCAGCTTGGGGCCGGGAGGAAACACCATATATTTT | CASSLGPGGNTIYF
TRBJ2-7 | once | . | TRBV7-2 | TGTGCCAGCAGCTTAGGCCCGGGACTTCTTAACTACGAGCAGTACTTC | CASSLGPGLLNYEQYF
TRBJ2-3 | . | TRBD2 | TRBV9 | TGTGCCAGCAGCGCTCGGGGGGGTTCAGATACGCAGTATTTT | CASSARGGSDTQYF
TRBJ1-4 | . | TRBD1 | TRBV6-1 | TGTGCCAGCAGTGAAGCGTCAACAGGGGCCGAAAAACTGTTTTTT | CASSEASTGAEKLFF
TRBJ2-5 | . | . | TRBV10-1 | TGCGCCAGCAGTGAGAGCGGTGGGACCCAGTACTTC | CASSESGGTQYF
TRBJ1-6 | . | . | TRBV4-1 | TGCGCCAGCACCAAGGGCGGGCTGGGTTCACCCCTCCACTTT | CASTKGGLGSPLHF
TRBJ2-7 | . | . | TRBV19 | TGTGCCAGTAAGGGAGCGGTAAGCTCCTACGAGCAGTACTTC | CASKGAVSSYEQYF
TRBJ1-4 | . | . | TRBV15 | TGTGCCACCAGCAGAGGGCTCTCCGGGACACTGAGTGAAAAACTGTTTTTT | CATSRGLSGTLSEKLFF
TRBJ1-1 | . | . | TRBV19 | TGTGCCAGTAGGGGGGGGCCTGAAGCTTTCTTT | CASRGGPEAFF
TRBJ1-2 | . | TRBD1 | TRBV3-1/TRBV3-2 | TGTGCCAGCAGCTACCCGGGACAGGGGAACTATGGCTACACCTTC | CASSYPGQGNYGYTF